This TCR beta chain was identified during a study of blood T cell repertoires in COVID-19. Study-level background: Sources were T cells, B-cell-depleted T cells, or PBMCs; the material itself was cDNA or gDNA.

Per germline, CDR1 MDHEN and CDR2 SYDVKM. There are 16 residues in the CDR3. V lost 6 bases and J lost 5; bases outside the gene matches: 9. Only in-frame clones appear in the TCRdb table, and some are missing; sequencing was by immunoSEQ multiplex PCR. The sample records about 100,000 clones, approximately 86% being singletons. The study drew participants aged about 18 to 90 years from some 23 US areas. Cohorts were assigned according to the clinical history that participants reported. Recovered participants had two consecutive negative NP/OP PCR tests, healthcare professional clearance, or symptom resolution.

This TCR came from a woman aged 45 to 65 who had recovered from COVID-19. The source material was PBMCs or T cells enriched from blood (not recorded which). The rearrangement joins TRBV28 to TRBJ1-5; 11 bases are a match to TRBD1. Written as DNA, the CDR3 is TGTGCCAGCAGCCTGGCGGGACAGGGGGGATATCAGCCCCAGCATTTT. It encodes CASSLAGQGGYQPQHF. The full variable domain, completed using reference TRBV28 and TRBJ1-5, is DVKVTQSSRYLVKRTGEKVFLECVQDMDHENMFWYRQDPGLGLRLIYFSYDVKMKEKGDIPEGYSVSREKKERFSLILESASTNQTSMYLCASSLAGQGGYQPQHFGDGTRLSIL.